This T cell receptor beta chain was captured in a study of T cells in Graves' hyperthyroidism and ophthalmopathy. This clonotype has a single count. The CDR3 regions of TCR beta were amplified from RNA transcripts. An initial round of RT-PCR targeting the TCR CDR3 relied on the HTBI primer set. TCRdb itself ran the multiplex PCR reads through MiXCR, one entry per CDR3 protein. This repertoire shows around 300,000 distinct CDR3 sequences, approximately 21% found once; its top ten account for over 55%. The clonotype was recovered from a man younger than 45 with Graves' ophthalmopathy. What was sequenced was blood.

The CDR3 bases are TGTGCCAGCCAGGGGGGAGGCCAAGGCACAGATACGCAGTATTTT. Protein: CASQGGGQGTDTQYF. The chain couples TRBV6-1 to TRBJ2-3, with D perhaps TRBD1 (7 bases). This CDR3 spans 15 amino acids. V was shortened by 8 bases and J by 1 base, with 16 bases between the two germline ends. The germline gives CDR1 MNHNS, CDR2 SASEGT.